A single sample is the source of the 22 T cell receptor beta chains below, sequenced in a study of T cell responses to AZD1222 COVID-19 vaccine. TCRdb's table, derived via immunoSEQ multiplex PCR, lists solely in-frame clones and lacks some. The repertoire holds about 130,000 clones, with over 90% as singletons. The sample consisted of peripheral blood, taken on day 0 of AZD1222 vaccination. Receptors were obtained from an adult in good health.

The chain employs TRBV6-2 or TRBV6-3 and TRBJ1-1, with D perhaps matching TRBD1 (6 bases). The CDR3 totals 16 residues. The ends were cut back, 4 bases at V and 1 base at J, with 16 bases in the middle. The germline V gene has CDR1 MNHEY and CDR2 SVGEGT. The CDR3 DNA reads as TGTGCCAGCAGTTTCCCCTACAGGGAGGGGAACACTGAAGCTTTCTTT. Its protein is CASSFPYREGNTEAFF.

The V and J genes are TRBV7-9 and TRBJ1-5; perhaps TRBD1 as D (6 bases). The germline V and J ends were trimmed by 10 bases and 7 bases, with 14 bases remaining between them. CDR1 and CDR2 (germline): SEHNR, FQNEAQ (reference sequence). The CDR3 has 12 amino acids. CDR3: CATSFRGQPQHF. As DNA, the CDR3 is TGTGCCACCTCCTTTAGGGGGCAGCCCCAGCATTTT.

The J gene is TRBJ1-1, the V gene TRBV5-1; the D gene is possibly TRBD1 (5 bases). Trimming took off 0 bases at V and 8 bases at J, with 17 bases between the two ends. The CDR3 totals 15 residues. In germline, CDR1 is SGHRS, CDR2 YFSETQ. The DNA of the CDR3 is TGCGCCAGCAGCTTGGCAGGGAAGAGCTTTTCGGAAGCTTTCTTT. Its protein product is CASSLAGKSFSEAFF.

The chain uses TRBV9 and TRBJ2-3; 10 bases are a match to TRBD2. Germline values: CDR1 SGDLS, CDR2 YYNGEE. Trimming removed 3 bases from V and 5 bases from J; junction bases left unmatched: 6. The CDR3 spans 15 residues. CDR3 region: CASSARAGGLDTQYF. As DNA, the CDR3 is TGTGCCAGCAGCGCCCGAGCGGGAGGGTTAGATACGCAGTATTTT.

The chain has TRBV3-1 (or the pseudogene TRBV3-2) and TRBJ1-2; D unresolved. The V gene lost 4 bases and the J gene lost 4 bases, with 19 bases spanning the gap. The CDR3 runs to 16 residues. The V gene's germline CDR1 is LGHDT and CDR2 YNNKEL (reference sequence). The CDR3 is CASSLQTPREAYGYTF. The DNA of the CDR3 is TGTGCCAGCAGCCTACAGACCCCAAGGGAGGCCTATGGCTACACCTTC.

Only one count was recorded for this clone. This sequence joins TRBV6-4 and TRBJ1-2; the D gene is possibly TRBD1 (6 bases). Trimming cost V 6 bases and J 2 bases, with 19 bases left between them. Germline CDR1 MRHNA, CDR2 SNTAGT. CDR3 length: 16 residues. The DNA of the CDR3 is TGTGCCAGCAGACCCCTATTTAGAGGGGGGAACTATGGCTACACCTTC. Translated, it gives CASRPLFRGGNYGYTF.

The rearrangement joins TRBV7-9 to TRBJ2-7; 9 bases are a match to TRBD1. There are 14 residues in the CDR3. Per the germline V gene, CDR1 is SEHNR and CDR2 is FQNEAQ (reference sequence). V was clipped by 5 bases and J by 3 bases; unmatched bases: 5. CDR3 DNA: TGTGCCAGCAGCCACCGGGACAGGGTCTACGAGCAGTACTTC. Protein product: CASSHRDRVYEQYF.

The chain couples TRBV9 to TRBJ2-1; 10 positions agree with TRBD2. V trimming: 3 bases; J trimming: 9 bases; junction bases outside the gene matches: 15. Germline V CDR1 and CDR2: SGDLS, YYNGEE. This CDR3 region has 17 residues. The CDR3 sequence: CASSAEGSGRAGGEQFF. CDR3 bases: TGTGCCAGCAGCGCCGAGGGGAGCGGGAGGGCCGGTGGTGAGCAGTTCTTC.

V gene TRBV18 combines with J gene TRBJ2-7; 8 bases align to TRBD1. CDR3 size: 13 residues. V shed 3 bases, J shed 6 bases, and the junction held 4 bases outside the gene matches. The germline CDR1 and CDR2 sequences are KGHSH and LQKENI. The CDR3 reads CASSPTGGGEQYF. CDR3 in DNA: TGTGCCAGCTCACCCACAGGGGGTGGCGAGCAGTACTTC.

The V call is TRBV19, the J call TRBJ2-4; 7 nucleotides align to TRBD2. Trimming cost V 5 bases and J 0 bases; bases outside gene matches: 10. Per germline, CDR1 LNHDA and CDR2 SQIVND (reference sequence). The CDR3 extends over 17 amino acids. CDR3 in DNA: TGTGCCAGTAGTCTCCATCCGGGGGGAGTAGCCAAAAACATTCAGTACTTC. Encoded protein: CASSLHPGGVAKNIQYF. Supplemented by reference TRBV19 and TRBJ2-4, the full variable domain reads DGGITQSPKYLFRKEGQNVTLSCEQNLNHDAMYWYRQDPGQGLRLIYYSQIVNDFQKGDIAEGYSVSREKKESFPLTVTSAQKNPTAFYLCASSLHPGGVAKNIQYFGAGTRLSVL.

The chain carries TRBV9 and TRBJ1-4; D gene uncertain. The CDR3 loop spans 15 amino acids. Per the germline V gene, CDR1 is SGDLS and CDR2 is YYNGEE. V lost 0 bases and J 6 bases, leaving 12 bases between the germline ends. The CDR3 region has the DNA TGTGCCAGCAGCGTAGGGCGCCGGTCGGATGAAAAACTGTTTTTT. This sequence encodes CASSVGRRSDEKLFF.

J is TRBJ2-1 and V is TRBV5-5; D is unclear. Germline V gene sequence: CDR1 SGHKS, CDR2 YYEKEE (reference sequence). The V and J ends lost 4 bases and 12 bases respectively, with 17 bases between them. This CDR3 has 13 amino acids. The CDR3 loop is CASSLTARNRQFF. The CDR3 DNA sequence: TGTGCCAGCAGCCTTACTGCCCGGAATAGGCAGTTCTTC.

The chain employs TRBV12-3 or TRBV12-4 and TRBJ2-5; D tentatively fits TRBD1 or TRBD2 (5 bases each). Deletions cut 5 bases from V and 5 bases from J, with 6 bases between. The CDR3 totals 11 residues. The chain's CDR3 is CASSRDETQYF. CDR3 nucleotides: TGTGCCAGCAGTAGGGACGAGACCCAGTACTTC.

The chain recombines TRBV7-9 with TRBJ1-6; D uncertain. Germline V CDR1 and CDR2: SEHNR, FQNEAQ (reference sequence). Trimming took 5 bases from V and 3 from J, leaving 14 bases between them. This CDR3 has 16 amino acids. The CDR3: CASSIGTGVYNSPLHF. The CDR3 DNA sequence: TGTGCCAGCAGCATAGGTACCGGGGTCTATAATTCACCCCTCCACTTT.

This rearrangement joins TRBV6-6 to TRBJ2-2, with 11 nucleotides matching TRBD2. Per germline, CDR1 MNHNY and CDR2 SVGAGI (reference sequence). CDR3 size: 16 residues. The junction had 9 bases not matched to a gene; V was cut back by 5 bases and J by 7 bases. The CDR3 spells CASSPRLAGRNGELFF. DNA for the CDR3: TGTGCCAGCAGTCCGAGACTAGCGGGGAGAAACGGGGAGCTGTTTTTT.

This chain links TRBV7-9 with TRBJ2-2; D may be TRBD2 (6 bases). The CDR3 has 14 amino acids. In germline, CDR1 is SEHNR, CDR2 FQNEAQ (reference sequence). With 3 bases removed from V and 10 bases from J, the gap between germline ends came to 15 bases. The CDR3: CASSFSGDRSELFF. CDR3 coding DNA: TGTGCCAGCAGCTTTTCGGGGGATCGATCGGAGCTGTTTTTT.

The rearrangement uses TRBV15 and TRBJ1-1; perhaps TRBD1 as D (6 bases). With 0 bases removed from V and 5 bases from J, the gap between germline ends came to 13 bases. Germline V lookup: CDR1 LNHNV, CDR2 YYDKDF (reference sequence). This CDR3 comprises 15 residues. The CDR3 reads CATSREMTGRTEAFF. In nucleotides, the CDR3 is TGTGCCACCAGCAGAGAGATGACAGGAAGGACTGAAGCTTTCTTT.

V gene TRBV5-4 combines with J gene TRBJ2-1; 7 bases line up with TRBD2. With V trimmed by 2 bases and J by 0 bases, 8 bases remained unmatched. Per the germline V gene, CDR1 is SGHNT and CDR2 is YYREEE (reference sequence). The CDR3 is 17 residues long. This CDR3 is CASSFSERDLSYNEQFF. As DNA, the CDR3 is TGTGCCAGCAGCTTTTCTGAGCGGGACCTCTCCTACAATGAGCAGTTCTTC.

This chain joins TRBV30 and TRBJ2-2; D not resolved. CDR1 and CDR2 (germline): GTSNPN, SVGIG (reference sequence). The CDR3 consists of 14 residues. V shed 5 bases and J shed 0 bases, with 10 bases lying between them. The CDR3 bases are TGTGCCTGGGAGACACACGCGAACACCGGGGAGCTGTTTTTT. This translates into CAWETHANTGELFF.

This clone was observed a handful of times. The V call is TRBV5-5, the J call TRBJ1-3; the D gene is possibly TRBD1 (5 bases). V lost 5 bases to trimming and J lost 8 bases, with 14 bases between them. The length of the CDR3 is 13 residues. Germline lookup yields CDR1 SGHKS and CDR2 YYEKEE (reference sequence). The CDR3 DNA is TGTGCCAGCAGTTCCCTGGGGCGCTACACCATATATTTT. Amino acids: CASSSLGRYTIYF. Using reference TRBV5-5 and TRBJ1-3 for the parts outside the CDR3, the full variable domain is DAGVTQSPTHLIKTRGQQVTLRCSPISGHKSVSWYQQVLGQGPQFIFQYYEKEERGRGNFPDRFSARQFPNYSSELNVNALLLGDSALYLCASSSLGRYTIYFGEGSWLTVV.

This clone was picked up a small number of times. V gene TRBV2 combines with J gene TRBJ1-2, with D maybe TRBD1 (5 bases). Trimming took off 5 bases at V and 4 bases at J, with 17 bases between the two ends. The germline CDR1 and CDR2 sequences are SNHLY and FYNNEI. This CDR3 contains 15 residues. CDR3 in DNA: TGTGCCAGCAGTTTTGGCCAGGGTCATGGCTATGGCTACACCTTC. It codes for CASSFGQGHGYGYTF.

The chain recombines TRBV4-1 with TRBJ1-6; possible D gene TRBD1, 5 bases. The germline gives CDR1 MGHRA, CDR2 YSYEKL. V gave up 0 bases and J gave up 14 bases, with 14 bases separating them. This CDR3 is built from 14 residues. CDR3 residues: CASSQDFGGSALHF. CDR3 nucleotide sequence: TGCGCCAGCAGCCAAGATTTTGGGGGTTCGGCCCTCCACTTT.